One sample yielded the 10 T cell receptor beta chains listed below, sequenced in a study of blood T cell repertoires in COVID-19. The repertoire was sequenced with immunoSEQ multiplex PCR; TCRdb's copy has only in-frame clones and lacks some. The sample records 50,000 to 65,000 clones, around 83% being singletons. Sequencing was done on a sample of peripheral blood. The origin of the receptors is a human donor in a cohort sampled during active COVID-19.

This CDR3 is CASSSWTGCGYEQYF. The CDR3 coding sequence is TGTGCCAGCAGCTCCTGGACAGGGTGCGGCTACGAGCAGTACTTC. V usage is TRBV21-1 and J usage is TRBJ2-7; the table's D call TRBD1 went unverified against the DNA. TRBV21-1 is marked as a pseudogene. CDR3 length equals 15 residues.

The chain has TRBV30 and TRBJ2-5; D might be TRBD2 (5 bases). Germline values: CDR1 GTSNPN, CDR2 SVGIG (reference sequence). V was shortened by 2 bases and J by 9 bases, with 16 bases between the two germline ends. The CDR3 extends over 13 amino acids. CDR3 protein: CAWSYGPPGAQYF. CDR3 sequence (DNA): TGTGCCTGGAGTTACGGACCCCCCGGGGCCCAGTACTTC.

The chain couples TRBV4-1 to TRBJ2-3; TRBD1 matches 8 bases. Germline CDR1 and CDR2: MGHRA and YSYEKL. The CDR3 consists of 16 residues. V lost 4 bases to trimming and J lost 3 bases; unmatched junction nucleotides: 9. CDR3 in DNA: TGCGCCAGCAGCCTACGGACAGGGTCAGCAACAGATACGCAGTATTTT. Encoded protein: CASSLRTGSATDTQYF.

V is TRBV5-5 and J is TRBJ2-3, with 8 bases that match TRBD2. Trimming cost V 4 bases and J 1 base; bases outside gene matches: 2. The CDR3 spans 14 residues. The germline gives CDR1 SGHKS, CDR2 YYEKEE (reference sequence). This CDR3 reads CASSRGGGTDTQYF. The CDR3 bases are TGTGCCAGCAGCCGGGGGGGAGGCACAGATACGCAGTATTTT.

This clone was seen only a few times. The V call is TRBV6-2 or TRBV6-3, the J call TRBJ1-2; tentative D call: TRBD1 (6 bases). The CDR3 totals 13 residues. The germline V gene has CDR1 MNHEY and CDR2 SVGEGT. The germline V and J ends were trimmed by 5 bases and 9 bases, with 16 bases remaining between them. CDR3 protein: CASSPRTVGSYTF. The CDR3 region has the DNA TGTGCCAGCAGTCCCCGGACAGTGGGGAGCTACACCTTC.

J is TRBJ1-2 and V is TRBV19; TRBD1 aligns across 8 bases. Trimming cost V 4 bases and J 5 bases; bases outside gene matches: 6. The CDR3 has 14 residues. Germline CDR1 LNHDA, CDR2 SQIVND (reference sequence). CDR3 in amino acids: CASSKDRANYGYTF. CDR3 in DNA: TGTGCCAGTAGTAAGGACAGGGCAAATTATGGCTACACCTTC.

The chain combines TRBV20-1 with TRBJ2-1; D possibly corresponds to TRBD2 (6 bases). Germline CDR1 reads DFQATT; CDR2 reads SNEGSKA (reference sequence). V shed 3 bases and J shed 3 bases, with 12 bases lying between them. The CDR3 extends over 14 amino acids. The CDR3 coding sequence is TGCAGTGCTAGTACAGCGGGCCTCTACAATGAGCAGTTCTTC. It yields the protein CSASTAGLYNEQFF.

A few counts support this clone. The rearrangement uses TRBV9 and TRBJ1-2; 8 bases agree with TRBD1. The CDR3 runs to 15 residues. V was clipped by 4 bases and J by 4 bases; unmatched bases: 9. The germline CDR1 and CDR2 sequences are SGDLS and YYNGEE. The CDR3 sequence: CASSLTGGQPYGYTF. Written as DNA, the CDR3 is TGTGCCAGCAGCTTAACAGGGGGACAGCCCTATGGCTACACCTTC. Full variable domain (missing parts from reference TRBV9 and TRBJ1-2): DSGVTQTPKHLITATGQRVTLRCSPRSGDLSVYWYQQSLDQGLQFLIQYYNGEERAKGNILERFSAQQFPDLHSELNLSSLELGDSALYFCASSLTGGQPYGYTFGSGTRLTVV.

The CDR3 sequence: CASSLGGGRLTGELFF. CDR3 sequence (DNA): TGTGCCAGCAGCTTAGGTGGGGGCAGGCTCACCGGGGAGCTGTTTTTT. V usage is TRBV7-2 and J usage is TRBJ2-2, with TRBD1 as a possible D gene (6 bases). The CDR3 is 16 amino acids. In germline, CDR1 is SGHTA, CDR2 FQGNSA. V was clipped by 1 base and J by 4 bases, with 13 bases between them.

The chain is built from TRBV6-5 and TRBJ1-2; 9 bases fit TRBD1. CDR3 size: 14 residues. V lost 7 bases and J lost 5; bases outside the gene matches: 8. Germline V gene sequence: CDR1 MNHEY, CDR2 SVGAGI. Here the CDR3 DNA reads TGTGCCAGCAATGGTATGACAGGGGGATATGGCTACACCTTC. Translation: CASNGMTGGYGYTF.